These 9 T cell receptor beta chains share one sample of origin, sequenced in a study of CD8 T cells in Susac syndrome. After extraction with the RNeasy kit, roughly 0.45 to 1 ug of the RNA was reverse transcribed using random hexamers. TCRdb ran MiXCR on the immunoSEQ multiplex PCR reads and lists one entry per CDR3 protein. The table includes about 130,000 distinct CDR3 sequences, about 94% detected once. Sequencing was carried out using CD4+ T cells from PBMCs. All receptors come from a human donor with multiple sclerosis.

About this clonotype itself: Sequence at one end of the junction differs from germline and may be a read error. The chain couples TRBV7-7 to TRBJ1-1, with D unresolved. Germline V gives CDR1 SSHAT, CDR2 FNYEAQ (reference sequence). The CDR3 is 10 amino acids. CDR3 sequence: CASSPVVAFF. In DNA form, the CDR3 reads TGTGCTAGCAGCCCGGTAGTTGCTTTCTTT.

This sequence joins TRBV29-1 and TRBJ2-2; D is ambiguous. There are 13 residues in the CDR3. Trimming shortened V by 5 bases and J by 8 bases, and 15 bases separated the two germline ends. Germline V gives CDR1 SQVTM, CDR2 ANQGSEA. CDR3 nucleotides: TGCAGCGTTCGAAACTCCCTCAGTGGGGAGCTGTTTTTT. Amino acids: CSVRNSLSGELFF.

V usage is TRBV5-4 and J usage is TRBJ2-7, with D possibly being TRBD2 (7 bases). Germline V lookup: CDR1 SGHNT, CDR2 YYREEE (reference sequence). V lost 4 bases to trimming and J lost 3 bases, with 17 bases between them. The CDR3 runs to 15 residues. The CDR3 here is CASSGGGGQSYEQYF. CDR3 coding DNA: TGTGCCAGCAGCGGGGGGGGCGGACAGAGCTACGAGCAGTACTTC. The entire variable domain, with the rest obtained from reference TRBV5-4 and TRBJ2-7, is as follows: ETGVTQSPTHLIKTRGQQVTLRCSSQSGHNTVSWYQQALGQGPQFIFQYYREEENGRGNFPPRFSGLQFPNYSSELNVNALELDDSALYLCASSGGGGQSYEQYFGPGTRLTVT.

The chain couples TRBV27 to TRBJ2-7, with 12 bases aligning to TRBD2. The CDR3 is 17 amino acids. Losses at the gene ends were 7 bases for V and 0 bases for J; bases not matched to a gene: 10. CDR1 is MNHEY and CDR2 is SMNVEV in the germline V gene (reference sequence). CDR3 amino acids: CASTPGLAGTHSYEQYF. The CDR3 DNA sequence: TGTGCCAGCACCCCAGGACTAGCGGGAACACACTCCTACGAGCAGTACTTC.

V and J are TRBV10-3 and TRBJ1-4; D is unresolved. CDR3 size: 13 residues. V lost 7 bases and J 0 bases, leaving 6 bases between the germline ends. The germline V gene has CDR1 ENHRY and CDR2 SYGVKD. The CDR3 is CAIKDSTNEKLFF. CDR3 bases: TGTGCCATCAAAGACTCAACTAATGAAAAACTGTTTTTT.

The chain uses TRBV29-1 and TRBJ1-2; D is undetermined. Trimming shortened V by 5 bases and J by 5 bases, and 6 bases separated the two germline ends. The germline V gene encodes CDR1 SQVTM and CDR2 ANQGSEA. The CDR3 totals 10 residues. The CDR3 here is CSVTPYGYTF. DNA of the CDR3: TGCAGCGTTACTCCTTATGGCTACACCTTC.

The J gene is TRBJ2-7, the V gene TRBV29-1; tentatively, D is TRBD1 or TRBD2 (7 bases each). The CDR3 sequence is 13 residues long. With 6 bases removed from V and 4 bases from J, the gap between germline ends came to 16 bases. Germline V gives CDR1 SQVTM, CDR2 ANQGSEA. In DNA, the CDR3 is TGCAGCGTGAGCGGGACAGCGATGTACGAGCAGTACTTC. It translates to CSVSGTAMYEQYF.

The chain links TRBV7-2 to TRBJ2-4, with D possibly TRBD1 on 6 matching bases. Germline lookup yields CDR1 SGHTA and CDR2 FQGNSA. The V end lost 4 bases, the J end lost 1 base, and 14 bases lay between the germline ends. There are 16 residues in the CDR3. The CDR3 spells CASSSTGPVAKNIQYF. CDR3 nucleotides: TGTGCCAGCAGCTCGACAGGTCCCGTGGCCAAAAACATTCAGTACTTC.

The chain links TRBV2 to TRBJ2-5; D is unresolved. Per the germline V gene, CDR1 is SNHLY and CDR2 is FYNNEI. The V gene lost 4 bases and the J gene lost 7 bases, with 16 bases spanning the gap. The CDR3 totals 14 residues. The CDR3 loop reads CASSALRLGRTQYF. The CDR3 bases are TGTGCCAGCAGTGCTCTCAGGTTGGGTCGGACCCAGTACTTC.